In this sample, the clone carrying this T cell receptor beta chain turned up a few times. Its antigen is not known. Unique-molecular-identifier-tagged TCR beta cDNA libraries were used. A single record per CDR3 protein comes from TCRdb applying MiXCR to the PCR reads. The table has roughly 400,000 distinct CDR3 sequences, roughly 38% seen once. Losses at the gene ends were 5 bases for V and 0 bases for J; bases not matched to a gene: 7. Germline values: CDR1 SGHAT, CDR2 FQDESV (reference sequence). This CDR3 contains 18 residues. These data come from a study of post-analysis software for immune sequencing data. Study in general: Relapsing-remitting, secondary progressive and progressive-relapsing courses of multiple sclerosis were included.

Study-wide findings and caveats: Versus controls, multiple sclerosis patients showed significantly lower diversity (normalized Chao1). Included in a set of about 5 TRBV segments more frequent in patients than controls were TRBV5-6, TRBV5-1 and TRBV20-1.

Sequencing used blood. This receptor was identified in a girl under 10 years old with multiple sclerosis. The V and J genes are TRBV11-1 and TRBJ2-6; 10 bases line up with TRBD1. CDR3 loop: CASSTRDRGFSGANVLTF. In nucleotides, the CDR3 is TGTGCCAGCAGCACCCGGGACAGGGGTTTCTCTGGGGCCAACGTCCTGACTTTC.